The entry below describes one T cell receptor (beta chain). This CDR3 has 14 residues. Germline V gene data show CDR1 as KGHDR and CDR2 as SFDVKD. The V end was cut by 4 bases, the J end by 2 bases, with 10 bases between. This sample is drawn from a study of blood T cell repertoires in COVID-19. Generated by immunoSEQ multiplex PCR, the TCRdb table keeps only in-frame clones and is missing some. The data show about 98,000 clones, with more than 75% seen just once and approximately 20% held by the top ten. Specimen: peripheral blood. This receptor was obtained from an elderly man with acute or convalescent COVID-19. The gene calls are TRBV24-1 and TRBJ1-2; D gene ambiguous. CDR3 in amino acids: CATSDPGGNYGYTF. The CDR3 nucleotides read TGTGCCACCAGTGACCCCGGAGGGAACTATGGCTACACCTTC.